The 14 T cell receptor beta chains given below trace back to one sample, sequenced in a study of CD8+CD57+ T cells in acquired aplastic anemia. CDR3 and TCR beta VDJ profiling relied on a genomic DNA template. TCRdb reprocessed the reads via MiXCR and lists one record per CDR3 protein. The table has 150,000 to 200,000 distinct CDR3 sequences, under 55% seen once; the top ten hold approximately 3%. The sequenced material came from sorted CD4+, CD8+, or CD8+CD57+ T cells (not recorded which) from PBMCs. These receptors originate from a human donor in good health.

The V and J genes are TRBV10-2 and TRBJ2-5, with a tentative D call TRBD1 (6 bases). Germline assignment: CDR1 WSHSY and CDR2 SAAADI. This CDR3 comprises 14 residues. Between the trimmed V and J ends, which lost 2 bases and 5 bases, there was a span of 12 bases. The CDR3 is CASSEVGAGETQYF. The CDR3 nucleotides read TGCGCCAGCAGTGAGGTGGGGGCTGGGGAGACCCAGTACTTC.

This clonotype was seen repeatedly, ten times or more. V usage is TRBV5-1 and J usage is TRBJ2-7, with D maybe TRBD1 (6 bases). Germline V CDR1 and CDR2: SGHRS, YFSETQ. The V end was cut by 0 bases, the J end by 5 bases, with 12 bases between. CDR3 size: 14 residues. The CDR3 spells CASSLGQGFNEQYF. The CDR3 nucleotides are TGCGCCAGCAGCTTGGGGCAGGGGTTCAACGAGCAGTACTTC.

In this sample, this clonotype turned up many times. This chain links TRBV11-2 with TRBJ2-7; 11 bases fit TRBD2. V was pared by 5 bases and J by 3 bases, with 3 bases of the junction left unmatched. The CDR3 is 14 residues long. Germline values: CDR1 SGHAT, CDR2 FQNNGV. CDR3 bases: TGTGCCAGCAGCCCGCTAGCGGGAGGCTACGAGCAGTACTTC. This translates into CASSPLAGGYEQYF. Full variable domain (missing parts from reference TRBV11-2 and TRBJ2-7): EAGVAQSPRYKIIEKRQSVAFWCNPISGHATLYWYQQILGQGPKLLIQFQNNGVVDDSQLPKDRFSAERLKGVDSTLKIQPAKLEDSAVYLCASSPLAGGYEQYFGPGTRLTVT.

The chain carries TRBV11-1 and TRBJ1-6, with TRBD1 matching 8 bases. With V trimmed by 5 bases and J by 10 bases, 16 bases remained unmatched. CDR3 size: 17 residues. Germline V CDR1 and CDR2: SGHAT, FQDESV (reference sequence). The CDR3 loop reads CASSRKSGGALGSPLHF. Written as DNA, the CDR3 is TGTGCCAGCAGCCGTAAATCAGGGGGCGCGTTGGGATCACCCCTCCACTTT.

This rearrangement joins TRBV7-2 to TRBJ1-6; perhaps TRBD1 as D (5 bases). This CDR3 spans 17 amino acids. Germline assignment: CDR1 SGHTA and CDR2 FQGNSA. Trimming took 0 bases from V and 5 from J, leaving 14 bases between them. CDR3 residues: CASSLATGARNNSPLHF. CDR3 in DNA: TGTGCCAGCAGCTTAGCGACTGGGGCCCGAAATAATTCACCCCTCCACTTT.

This clonotype was observed a few times. The chain combines TRBV7-6 with TRBJ1-5; no firm D call. The germline V and J ends were trimmed by 0 bases and 7 bases, with 7 bases remaining between them. Germline assignment: CDR1 SGHVS and CDR2 FNYEAQ. The CDR3 contains 13 residues. In nucleotides, the CDR3 is TGTGCCAGCAGCTTAGCGCGTCAACAGCCCCAGCATTTT. Translating gives CASSLARQQPQHF.

This clonotype was observed a few times. This chain uses TRBV27 with TRBJ2-2; D possibly corresponds to TRBD1 (6 bases). The CDR3 has 16 residues. Trimming shortened V by 4 bases and J by 4 bases, and 16 bases separated the two germline ends. Looked up from germline, CDR1 is MNHEY and CDR2 is SMNVEV (reference sequence). This chain's CDR3 is CASSSWTARGTGELFF. The CDR3, as DNA: TGTGCCAGCAGTTCCTGGACAGCTCGGGGCACCGGGGAGCTGTTTTTT.

This clonotype showed up many times. The V and J genes are TRBV19 and TRBJ2-2; TRBD2 matches 7 bases. The CDR3 is 14 amino acids. V lost 5 bases, J lost 6 bases, and 6 bases stayed unmatched. CDR1 is LNHDA and CDR2 is SQIVND in the germline V gene (reference sequence). This chain's CDR3 is CASSLGLTAGELFF. The CDR3 bases are TGTGCCAGTAGTTTGGGACTAACGGCCGGGGAGCTGTTTTTT.

The chain couples TRBV7-9 to TRBJ2-7; D unresolved. The CDR3 contains 11 residues. Germline V gene sequence: CDR1 SEHNR, CDR2 FQNEAQ (reference sequence). The V end was cut by 8 bases, the J end by 1 base, with 6 bases between. This CDR3 is CASQGSYEQYF. CDR3 DNA sequence: TGTGCCAGCCAAGGGTCCTACGAGCAGTACTTC.

This clonotype is a singleton in its sample. The V call is TRBV7-9, the J call TRBJ2-7, with D perhaps TRBD1 (5 bases). V lost 5 bases, J lost 3 bases, and 11 bases lay in between. Per the germline V gene, CDR1 is SEHNR and CDR2 is FQNEAQ (reference sequence). The CDR3 is made up of 13 amino acids. For the CDR3, the DNA is TGTGCCAGCAGCCCAGGGAAAAACTACGAGCAGTACTTC. Translated: CASSPGKNYEQYF.

The chain uses TRBV2 and TRBJ1-6; D uncertain. CDR1 SNHLY and CDR2 FYNNEI come from the germline V gene. The CDR3 extends over 12 amino acids. Trimming left V 8 bases short and J 6 bases short, with 8 bases between. CDR3 coding DNA: TGTGCCAGCGGGGTTGGTAATTCACCCCTCCACTTT. It is translated as CASGVGNSPLHF. The full variable domain, in which reference TRBV2 and TRBJ1-6 provide the parts outside the CDR3, is EPEVTQTPSHQVTQMGQEVILRCVPISNHLYFYWYRQILGQKVEFLVSFYNNEISEKSEIFDDQFSVERPDGSNFTLKIRSTKLEDSAMYFCASGVGNSPLHFGNGTRLTVT.

This clonotype was seen repeatedly, ten times or more. The rearrangement uses TRBV25-1 and TRBJ2-1; tentatively, D is TRBD2 (5 bases). The germline gives CDR1 MGHDK, CDR2 SYGVNS. V was cut by 0 bases and J by 4 bases, with 7 bases left in between. The CDR3 length is 14 residues. CDR3 sequence: CASSEYGLYNEQFF. The CDR3 coding sequence is TGTGCCAGCAGTGAATACGGACTTTACAATGAGCAGTTCTTC.

The chain joins TRBV10-3 to TRBJ1-1; D is perhaps TRBD1 (6 bases). Trimming removed 8 bases at V and 1 base at J, with 11 bases between. The CDR3 spans 13 residues. In germline, CDR1 is ENHRY, CDR2 SYGVKD. The CDR3 DNA reads TGTGCCATCCGCCGGGGGCAGAACACTGAAGCTTTCTTT. Protein product: CAIRRGQNTEAFF.

The chain has TRBV20-1 and TRBJ2-5; 12 bases agree with TRBD1. The CDR3 is 15 residues long. CDR1 DFQATT and CDR2 SNEGSKA come from the germline V gene (reference sequence). Losses at the gene ends were 5 bases for V and 2 bases for J; bases not matched to a gene: 6. CDR3 sequence: CSAGGTGGRQETQYF. The CDR3 DNA is TGCAGTGCTGGCGGGACAGGGGGCCGACAAGAGACCCAGTACTTC.